This T cell receptor (beta chain) is drawn from a study of T cell repertoires in cytomegalovirus infection. Across the study: HLA-B-restricted CMV epitopes that are well studied, plus recently identified HLA-C-restricted ones, were used by the study. Public TCR beta signatures indicated both CMV infection and matching HLA type.

Turning to this clonotype: Its target is unknown. One end of the junction varies from germline; a read error may be responsible.

Broader study findings: Dominating the ex vivo response were TCR beta clonotypes that were CMV-specific and HLA-C-restricted. Carriers of CMV and the relevant HLA type were discriminated by public TCR beta frequency.

In TCRdb, the reads were re-called with MiXCR into one record per CDR3 protein. Seen here are nearly 700,000 distinct CDR3 sequences, approximately 33% observed once, and the top ten hold roughly 18%. CDR1 and CDR2 (germline): SGHTA, FQGNSA. This CDR3 is 14 amino acids long. The clonotype originates from a human donor in good health (CMV status not recorded). Some clones in this sample may be carry-over from other donors' samples. The genes are TRBV7-2 and TRBJ2-2; D uncertain. Sequences were derived from cultured PBMCs, sampled from culture after CMV antigen stimulation. For the CDR3, the DNA is TGTGCCGGCAGCTTAGAAGCCATCACCGGGGAGCTGTTTTTT. Translating it yields CAGSLEAITGELFF.